This T cell receptor beta chain was obtained from a study of T cell responses to AZD1222 COVID-19 vaccine. Study-level points and caveats: Clonal diversity may have been underestimated in mostly white British donors. An increase in Spike-specific TCR breadth and depth was observed after two AZD1222 doses. Without day 14 samples, only post-peak T cell repertoires were studied. Regions left unmutated in variants are reportedly the target of nearly half of spike-specific TCRs.

Trimming shortened V by 6 bases and J by 0 bases, and 9 bases separated the two germline ends. The CDR3 contains 14 residues. This clone was seen only once. Its antigen is not identified. Libraries were prepared by immunoSEQ multiplex PCR; TCRdb keeps only in-frame clonotypes and omits some of them. The sample shows 50,000 to 65,000 clones, roughly 90% of them seen only once. Sequencing was performed on peripheral blood, taken 28 days after the second AZD1222 dose. This TCR derives from an adult who received the AZD1222 COVID-19 vaccine. This chain links TRBV23-1 with TRBJ1-3, with D unclear. TRBV23-1 belongs to the ORF category, with a function that is uncertain. The CDR3 region has the DNA TGCGCCAGCAGGCTACATGACTCTGGAAACACCATATATTTT. Translating gives CASRLHDSGNTIYF.